This T cell receptor beta chain is from a study of cytomegalovirus exposure and HLA in healthy donors. PCR used 60 Vbeta primers and 13 Jbeta primers. Some clones are missing from TCRdb's copy, which holds only in-frame ones; the method was immunoSEQ multiplex PCR. The table includes about 92,000 clones, around 74% detected once. V lost 5 bases and J lost 4, with 12 bases in between. The germline V gene has CDR1 SGHTA and CDR2 FQGTGA. This CDR3 is built from 13 residues. Sequences were obtained from PBMCs. The TCR comes from a man aged 50-60 years in good health and CMV-seropositive. V gene TRBV7-3 combines with J gene TRBJ2-7; D possibly corresponds to TRBD1 (5 bases). The CDR3 DNA is TGTGCCAGCAGCCCCTCGGCAGGGTACGAGCAGTACTTC. The encoded protein is CASSPSAGYEQYF.